These 5 T cell receptor beta chains originate from one sample sequenced in a study of cytomegalovirus exposure and HLA in healthy donors (dated by TCRdb to the late 2010s). The library was produced with the immunoSEQ multiplex PCR assay. For the multiplex PCR, a mixture combining 60 forward primers for TCR Vbeta segments and 13 reverse primers for TCR Jbeta segments was used. TCRdb mirrors the immuneACCESS table, restricted to in-frame sequences. Some clones are absent from its copies; in checked studies, under half trace to an unresolved V gene, and the reason for the others is unknown. This sample has approximately 120,000 clones in its table, and approximately 84% of those were observed once. The ten largest make up approximately 4% of the sample. Sample: PBMCs. The source of these receptors is a man younger than 35 in good health and CMV-seropositive.

The gene calls are TRBV11-2 and TRBJ1-6; no clear D gene. Trimming pared 4 bases from V and 7 bases from J, leaving 8 bases between. This CDR3 comprises 13 residues. In germline, CDR1 is SGHAT, CDR2 FQNNGV. The CDR3 DNA is TGTGCCAGCAGCTCGTCCAGGAATTCACCCCTCCACTTT. Translated: CASSSSRNSPLHF.

This clone appeared a few times. This chain connects TRBV7-2 to TRBJ2-7; 13 bases line up with TRBD2. The CDR3 is 15 residues long. V trimming: 1 base; J trimming: 3 bases; junction bases outside the gene matches: 0. Germline V gene lookup returns CDR1 SGHTA and CDR2 FQGNSA. The CDR3 DNA is TGTGCCAGCAGCTTAGGGACTAGCGGGAGCTACGAGCAGTACTTC. Translated, it gives CASSLGTSGSYEQYF.

The genes are TRBV29-1 and TRBJ1-1; no firm D call. The V gene's germline CDR1 is SQVTM and CDR2 ANQGSEA. Trimming removed 1 base from V and 11 bases from J, with 11 bases in between. The CDR3 runs to 11 residues. For the CDR3, the DNA is TGCAGCGTTGAAGTGTTGTCCTTGGCTTTCTTT. Translated: CSVEVLSLAFF. Drawing the rest from reference TRBV29-1 and TRBJ1-1, the complete variable domain is SAVISQKPSRDICQRGTSLTIQCQVDSQVTMMFWYRQQPGQSLTLIATANQGSEATYESGFVIDKFPISRPNLTFSTLTVSNMSPEDSSIYLCSVEVLSLAFFGQGTRLTVV.

In this sample, this clone turned up once. The rearrangement joins TRBV5-6 to TRBJ2-7, with D perhaps TRBD2 (6 bases). This CDR3 is 14 amino acids long. V was clipped by 2 bases and J by 7 bases, with 16 bases between them. CDR1 and CDR2 from the germline V gene are SGHDT and YYEEEE. The CDR3 loop reads CASSFRLVVGEQYF. The DNA of the CDR3 is TGTGCCAGCAGCTTCAGACTAGTGGTTGGGGAGCAGTACTTC.

This clone was counted a single time. The chain carries TRBV7-2 and TRBJ1-3; 7 positions agree with TRBD1. The CDR3 covers 17 residues. V trimming: 4 bases; J trimming: 3 bases; junction bases outside the gene matches: 12. Per germline, CDR1 SGHTA and CDR2 FQGNSA. The CDR3 nucleotides read TGTGCCAGCAGCTCCTACCCACAGGGGCCAATTGGAAACACCATATATTTT. This encodes CASSSYPQGPIGNTIYF.